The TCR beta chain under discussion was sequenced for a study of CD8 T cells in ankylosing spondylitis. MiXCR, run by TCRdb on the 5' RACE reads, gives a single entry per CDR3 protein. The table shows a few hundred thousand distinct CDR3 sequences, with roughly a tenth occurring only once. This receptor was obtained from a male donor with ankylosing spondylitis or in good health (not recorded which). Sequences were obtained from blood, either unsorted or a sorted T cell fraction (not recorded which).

CDR3 sequence (DNA): TGCAGCGTTGAGGGGACAGACAGGGCCCAAGAGACCCAGTACTTC. As protein: CSVEGTDRAQETQYF. V is TRBV29-1 and J is TRBJ2-5; 7 bases are a match to TRBD1. Germline loops: CDR1 SQVTM, CDR2 ANQGSEA. This CDR3 has 15 amino acids. J gave up 1 base and V 3 bases, and 8 bases lay outside the gene matches.